This T cell receptor (beta chain) was retrieved from a study of blood T cell repertoires in COVID-19. Background on the study: From T cells, B-cell-depleted T cells, or PBMCs came the material, which was cDNA or gDNA.

V dropped 0 bases and J dropped 3 bases, with 12 bases sitting between them. The CDR3 has 15 residues. Germline-derived CDR1 and CDR2 are GTSNPN and SVGIG (reference sequence). Original processing methods: Reference gene primer amplification yielded estimated nucleated cell counts. Measured with immunoSEQ multiplex PCR; TCRdb has only the in-frame clones, and not every one. V and J calls and clone size are copied from that table; D and trimming were computed from the DNA. The sample holds 300,000 to 350,000 clones, more than 75% seen once. Seattle patients were enrolled during active infection and followed longitudinally.

The origin of this receptor is a woman in her forties or fifties with COVID-19, enrolled during active disease. The V gene is TRBV30, the J gene TRBJ2-1; D unclear. Sequencing was performed on peripheral blood. The CDR3 spells CAWSVTSKLYNEQFF. CDR3 sequence (DNA): TGTGCCTGGAGTGTTACTTCTAAGCTCTACAATGAGCAGTTCTTC.